These 18 T cell receptor beta chains were all obtained from the same sample, sequenced in a study of post-analysis software for immune sequencing data. Whole-study results and caveats: Five or six TRBV segments (TRBV5-6, TRBV5-1 and TRBV20-1 among them) occurred more frequently in patients than in controls.

Unique molecular identifiers were built into the TCR beta cDNA libraries. One entry per CDR3 protein, called by TCRdb with MiXCR from the PCR reads. The sample gives roughly 870,000 distinct CDR3 sequences, roughly 58% of which show up once; approximately 4.5% is in the top ten. No antigen has been identified for these receptors. The sequenced sample consisted of blood. The receptors originated from a girl between 5 and 17 years old with multiple sclerosis.

This chain connects TRBV7-9 to TRBJ2-5; 12 bases align to TRBD2. Germline CDR1 is SEHNR and CDR2 is FQNEAQ (reference sequence). V lost 2 bases and J lost 3; bases outside the gene matches: 7. The CDR3 contains 17 residues. DNA of the CDR3: TGTGCCAGCAGCTTACCCCCAAGACTAGCGGGGGAAGAGACCCAGTACTTC. This sequence encodes CASSLPPRLAGEETQYF.

The table lists this clonotype with a few counts. J is TRBJ2-1 and V is TRBV7-9; 10 nucleotides match TRBD1. Germline V gives CDR1 SEHNR, CDR2 FQNEAQ (reference sequence). The CDR3 is 16 residues long. The trim removed 4 bases at V and 5 bases at J, leaving 8 bases unmatched. For the CDR3, the DNA is TGTGCCAGCAGCTCCGGGACAGGGGTCCTCCACAATGAGCAGTTCTTC. Residues: CASSSGTGVLHNEQFF.

The chain recombines TRBV6-5 with TRBJ1-1, with D possibly TRBD1 on 5 matching bases. There are 13 residues in the CDR3. Trimming pared 0 bases from V and 9 bases from J, leaving 11 bases between. CDR1 is MNHEY, CDR2 SVGAGI, per germline. Here the CDR3 DNA reads TGTGCCAGCAGTTACTCCTCGACAGTCAAAGCTTTCTTT. Amino acid sequence: CASSYSSTVKAFF.

This clonotype has only a few counts. This rearrangement joins TRBV20-1 to TRBJ2-5, with 9 positions matching TRBD1. V lost 3 bases to trimming and J lost 2 bases; unmatched junction nucleotides: 4. Looked up from germline, CDR1 is DFQATT and CDR2 is SNEGSKA (reference sequence). This CDR3 contains 14 residues. CDR3 in DNA: TGCAGTGCTAGGCGGACAGGGGCACAAGAGACCCAGTACTTC. This codes for CSARRTGAQETQYF.

The rearrangement links TRBV29-1 to TRBJ1-1; a possible D gene is TRBD1 (5 bases). This CDR3 has 12 residues. With 5 bases removed from V and 10 bases from J, the gap between germline ends came to 17 bases. Germline CDR1 and CDR2: SQVTM and ANQGSEA. The CDR3 nucleotides are TGCAGCGTTCACCCCCGGGGGGATGTAGCTTTCTTT. This gives the protein CSVHPRGDVAFF.

This chain joins TRBV4-1 and TRBJ2-7; tentatively, D is TRBD2 (6 bases). CDR1 MGHRA and CDR2 YSYEKL come from the germline V gene. The V end was cut by 1 base, the J end by 3 bases, with 19 bases between. CDR3 size: 17 residues. CDR3: CASSQVFRDWGYYEQYF. The CDR3 coding sequence is TGCGCCAGCAGCCAAGTGTTCCGGGACTGGGGATACTACGAGCAGTACTTC.

This clonotype appeared a few times. V and J are TRBV30 and TRBJ1-2; a possible D gene is TRBD1 (5 bases). Trimming took off 2 bases at V and 0 bases at J, with 10 bases between the two ends. Germline CDR1 GTSNPN, CDR2 SVGIG (reference sequence). The length of the CDR3 is 14 residues. The CDR3 region is CAWSPRGPNYGYTF. Here the CDR3 DNA reads TGTGCCTGGAGTCCGAGGGGACCTAACTATGGCTACACCTTC.

The chain joins TRBV27 to TRBJ2-5; no definite D call. The J call is in doubt because the DNA end fits TRBJ2-7 better. The CDR3 totals 16 residues. Germline values: CDR1 MNHEY, CDR2 SMNVEV (reference sequence). The CDR3 spells CASSLSGRPRSYEQYF. The CDR3 bases are TGTGCCAGCAGTTTATCAGGCAGGCCGAGATCCTACGAGCAGTACTTC.

The V and J genes are TRBV20-1 and TRBJ2-1, with D possibly being TRBD1 (5 bases). CDR1 is DFQATT, CDR2 SNEGSKA, per germline (reference sequence). CDR3 size: 13 residues. V was pared by 4 bases and J by 10 bases, with 17 bases between. The CDR3 region has the DNA TGCAGTGCTATCCACGGCGGCGACAGAGAGCAGTTCTTC. It translates to CSAIHGGDREQFF.

The chain recombines TRBV27 with TRBJ2-7; 8 nucleotides match TRBD2. The J call may not be correct, given that the DNA end is closer to TRBJ2-5. The CDR3 has 16 amino acids. The germline gives CDR1 MNHEY, CDR2 SMNVEV (reference sequence). DNA for the CDR3: TGTGCCAGCAGTTTAAGGGGCGGGAGGCCCGGGGAGACCCAGTACTTC. Its protein product is CASSLRGGRPGETQYF.

The chain has TRBV6-1 and TRBJ1-2; unclear D gene. With 6 bases removed from V and 0 bases from J, the gap between germline ends came to 11 bases. The CDR3 extends over 14 amino acids. The germline V gene encodes CDR1 MNHNS and CDR2 SASEGT. Written as DNA, the CDR3 is TGTGCCAGCAGGAACGACGGGCCTAACTATGGCTACACCTTC. It encodes CASRNDGPNYGYTF.

This clonotype turned up a few times. The rearrangement links TRBV29-1 to TRBJ1-2; 8 bases are a match to TRBD1. The CDR3 has 16 residues. After removal of 3 bases from V and 4 bases from J, the junction contained 13 bases not matched to a gene. From germline, CDR1 is SQVTM and CDR2 ANQGSEA. DNA for the CDR3: TGCAGCGTTGAGGCAGGGGGCCCGCCTGATTCCTATGGCTACACCTTC. Its translation is CSVEAGGPPDSYGYTF. Full variable domain (remainder filled in from reference TRBV29-1 and TRBJ1-2): SAVISQKPSRDICQRGTSLTIQCQVDSQVTMMFWYRQQPGQSLTLIATANQGSEATYESGFVIDKFPISRPNLTFSTLTVSNMSPEDSSIYLCSVEAGGPPDSYGYTFGSGTRLTVV.

This clonotype was seen a handful of times. As DNA, the CDR3 is TGTGCCAGCAGTCCCCCGACAGGCGAGTACGAGCAGTACTTC. It codes for CASSPPTGEYEQYF. The V gene is TRBV7-9, the J gene TRBJ2-5, with D maybe TRBD1 (6 bases). Judging by the DNA end, TRBJ2-7 fits better; the J call may be wrong. CDR3 size: 14 residues. The V gene's germline CDR1 is SEHNR and CDR2 FQNEAQ (reference sequence).

The chain couples TRBV7-8 to TRBJ2-5, with D uncertain. The germline CDR1 and CDR2 sequences are SGHVS and FQNEAQ. The CDR3 contains 14 residues. With 7 bases removed from V and 5 bases from J, the gap between germline ends came to 17 bases. The CDR3 nucleotides are TGTGCCAGCATCCCAGGAGCCTTCGCGGAGACCCAGTACTTC. Amino acid sequence: CASIPGAFAETQYF.

V is TRBV5-1 and J is TRBJ1-1; 7 bases match TRBD1. Germline V gives CDR1 SGHRS, CDR2 YFSETQ. There are 14 residues in the CDR3. V was pared by 2 bases and J by 4 bases, with 5 bases of the junction left unmatched. The CDR3 loop is CASSFEGASTEAFF. For the CDR3, the DNA is TGCGCCAGCAGCTTTGAGGGGGCGAGCACTGAAGCTTTCTTT.

The V gene is TRBV27, the J gene TRBJ1-2, with D uncertain. Trimming took 0 bases from V and 1 from J, leaving 12 bases between them. The length of the CDR3 is 16 residues. Per the germline V gene, CDR1 is MNHEY and CDR2 is SMNVEV (reference sequence). In DNA form, the CDR3 reads TGTGCCAGCAGTTTATCGGCCGGAAGAATTAACTATGGCTACACCTTC. This sequence encodes CASSLSAGRINYGYTF.

The chain employs TRBV12-3 or TRBV12-4 and TRBJ2-7, with 9 bases identical to TRBD1. With 4 bases clipped from V and 4 bases from J, the junction kept 8 bases outside the gene matches. There are 15 residues in the CDR3. The CDR3 loop reads CASSSPGQGMYEQYF. CDR3 DNA sequence: TGTGCCAGCAGTTCCCCCGGACAGGGGATGTACGAGCAGTACTTC.

There are many counts of this clonotype. The V gene is TRBV7-9, the J gene TRBJ2-7; no firm D call. The CDR3 totals 11 residues. The germline gives CDR1 SEHNR, CDR2 FQNEAQ (reference sequence). V lost 5 bases and J 2 bases, leaving 4 bases between the germline ends. Here the CDR3 reads CASSRTYEQYF. Written as DNA, the CDR3 is TGTGCCAGCAGCCGTACCTACGAGCAGTACTTC.